A selection of T cell receptor beta chains follows, all from one sample in a study of OX40 agonist ivuxolimab in advanced cancers. The data were produced by immunoSEQ multiplex PCR, yet TCRdb's version contains in-frame clones alone and is incomplete. The repertoire holds about 59,000 clones, 87% seen once, with approximately 0.41% in the top ten. Sequences were derived from CD4+ or CD8+ T cells sorted from blood, sampled in a trial of the OX40 agonist ivuxolimab. These receptors were taken from an adult with an advanced solid tumor such as melanoma, head and neck, liver or kidney cancer. The CDR3 runs from the conserved cysteine through the conserved F or W. D genes are given only for firm matches. Part of the rows lack a size; the others show once, few, many or a class for expanded clones.

DNA	CDR3	D	size	V	J
TGTGCCAGTAATCGGCAGCTCAGCTCCTACAATGAGCAGTTCTTC	CASNRQLSSYNEQFF	.	.	TRBV19	TRBJ2-1
TGTGCCAGCAGCTTAGCTGGAGACAGAAGGTACTTC	CASSLAGDRRYF	.	.	TRBV11-2	TRBJ2-5
TGTGCCAGCTCACCTCGCCAGCATACCCAAGAGACCCAGTACTTC	CASSPRQHTQETQYF	.	.	TRBV18	TRBJ2-5
TGCGCCAGCAGTGGGCCGGGACAGGGGGCAGATACGCAGTATTTT	CASSGPGQGADTQYF	TRBD1	.	TRBV10-2	TRBJ2-3
TGTGCCAGCAGCGTAGGGTGGGATGGTGAAAAACTGTTTTTT	CASSVGWDGEKLFF	.	.	TRBV9	TRBJ1-4
TGTGCCAGCAGCCTTTCCGACAGGGGGCGCGAGTTCTTC	CASSLSDRGREFF	TRBD1	.	TRBV7-9	TRBJ2-1
TGCGCCAGCGGATTAACTAGCGGATTCACAGATACGCAGTATTTT	CASGLTSGFTDTQYF	TRBD2	.	TRBV4-1	TRBJ2-3
TGTGCCAGCAGCGTTTCCCAGGGGGGCACTGAAGCTTTCTTT	CASSVSQGGTEAFF	TRBD1	.	TRBV9	TRBJ1-1
.	CASSEWGAGAF	.	.	TRBV2	TRBJ1-2
TGTGCCATCAGCGGGAGTAGCACAGATACGCAGTATTTT	CAISGSSTDTQYF	.	.	TRBV10-3	TRBJ2-3
TGTGCCAGCAGCCCCGGGATGTTGGTGAACACTGAAGCTTTCTTT	CASSPGMLVNTEAFF	.	.	TRBV11-1	TRBJ1-1
TGTGCCAGCAGTCAGATGGGGGGACTCGGGGAGCAGTACTTC	CASSQMGGLGEQYF	.	once	TRBV27	TRBJ2-7
TGTGCCAGCAGCTTACCGGCCGGGGCCAGCTCTGGAAACACCATATATTTT	CASSLPAGASSGNTIYF	.	.	TRBV7-9	TRBJ1-3
TGTGCCAGCCGCGGGGACGGAGGCCGGAATCAGCCCCAGCATTTT	CASRGDGGRNQPQHF	.	.	TRBV2	TRBJ1-5
TGTGCCAGCAGCTTAGTGGGACAGGGTGGCACCGGGGAGCTGTTTTTT	CASSLVGQGGTGELFF	TRBD1	few	TRBV7-3	TRBJ2-2
TGTGCCAGCAGCTTAACTAGCGGGGGATACAATGAGCAGTTCTTC	CASSLTSGGYNEQFF	TRBD2	.	TRBV9	TRBJ2-1
TGTGCCGCGAGGGGGTACAGGGGAGAATATGGCTACACCTTC	CAARGYRGEYGYTF	TRBD1	.	TRBV28	TRBJ1-2
TGTGCCAGCAGTTTCAGCGGAAACTATGGCTACACCTTC	CASSFSGNYGYTF	.	.	TRBV27	TRBJ1-2
TGTGCCAGCAGTGGTCCCGGGACTAGCACCCAGTACTTC	CASSGPGTSTQYF	TRBD2	once	TRBV6-5	TRBJ2-5
TGCGCCAGCAGCCAAGGACCTGTGACAGCGAACACTGAAGCTTTCTTT	CASSQGPVTANTEAFF	.	once	TRBV4-1	TRBJ1-1
TGTGCCAGCAGCCCGACAATCCTTAACTCCTACAATGAGCAGTTCTTC	CASSPTILNSYNEQFF	.	.	TRBV9	TRBJ2-1
TGTGCCAGTAGTATCCCCCTGCGTGGCTCTAACTATGGCTACACCTTC	CASSIPLRGSNYGYTF	.	once	TRBV19	TRBJ1-2
TGTGCCAATGGACAGGGGGTAAGGCATGAGCAGTTCTTC	CANGQGVRHEQFF	TRBD1	.	TRBV10-3	TRBJ2-1
TGCAGTCTTCAGGGGGCTGGTTACACCTTC	CSLQGAGYTF	TRBD1	.	TRBV20-1	TRBJ1-2
TGTGCCAGCAGTGAATTATCGGGGAGAAGCCAGCCCCAGCATTTT	CASSELSGRSQPQHF	.	.	TRBV6-1	TRBJ1-5
TGCGCCAGCAGTGAACGGGATCAGCCCCAGCATTTT	CASSERDQPQHF	.	.	TRBV10-2	TRBJ1-5
TGCGCCAGCAGCCCTCTATTCCTTCGACAGGAGAGGGTAGAGACCCAGTACTTC	CASSPLFLRQERVETQYF	.	few	TRBV4-1	TRBJ2-5
TGTGCCAGCAAAAGGCAGGGCGAGGGCACTGAAGCTTTCTTT	CASKRQGEGTEAFF	.	.	TRBV2	TRBJ1-1
TGCGCCAGCAGCTTGGCCCAGGAAGGGTCTGGCTACACCTTC	CASSLAQEGSGYTF	.	.	TRBV5-1	TRBJ1-2
TGTGCCAGCAGCCCAACTAGCGGGCACGAGCAGTACTTC	CASSPTSGHEQYF	TRBD2	once	TRBV6-6	TRBJ2-7
TGTGCCAGCACCGTAGCGGGGGGGTTCCAAGAGACCCAGTACTTC	CASTVAGGFQETQYF	TRBD2	.	TRBV2	TRBJ2-5
TGTGCCTGGGCCCCGCACGGGGGGCGGGTCTACTCCTCCTACGAGCAGTACTTC	CAWAPHGGRVYSSYEQYF	.	.	TRBV30	TRBJ2-7
TGCGCCAGCAGCCAAGGACCCCTCCTTGGCAATCAGCCCCAGCATTTT	CASSQGPLLGNQPQHF	.	.	TRBV4-1	TRBJ1-5
TGTGCCAGCAGTTTAGGGACAGGGGCCTACGAGCAGTACTTC	CASSLGTGAYEQYF	TRBD1	.	TRBV27	TRBJ2-7
TGTGCCAGCAGCGGCACTGCCGGAAACACCATATATTTT	CASSGTAGNTIYF	.	once	TRBV9	TRBJ1-3
TGTGCCAGCACGTCAGGGGCCATGAACACTGAAGCTTTCTTT	CASTSGAMNTEAFF	.	once	TRBV2	TRBJ1-1
TGCGCCAGCAGCTTTTTAGCGGGAGAGCAGAACACCGGGGAGCTGTTTTTT	CASSFLAGEQNTGELFF	TRBD2	.	TRBV5-1	TRBJ2-2
TGTGCCAGCAGCTCCGCTGGGGGAATTGGCGAGCAGTACTTC	CASSSAGGIGEQYF	.	.	TRBV7-2	TRBJ2-7
TGTGCCAGCAGCTCACGGGGGTTGTACGAGCAGTACTTC	CASSSRGLYEQYF	.	.	TRBV7-2	TRBJ2-7
TGTGCCAGCAGCTTAGCGGGTTCTGGAAACACCATATATTTT	CASSLAGSGNTIYF	.	.	TRBV7-8	TRBJ1-3
TGTGCCAGCAGCCTGGGACGGGGGACTGCAACAGATACGCAGTATTTT	CASSLGRGTATDTQYF	.	.	TRBV5-6	TRBJ2-3
TGCGCCAGCAGCTTGGATCGGGGTTGGGGAGCTTTCTTT	CASSLDRGWGAFF	.	few	TRBV5-1	TRBJ1-1
TGTGCCAGCAGCCCGATTTCTGGAAACACCATATATTTT	CASSPISGNTIYF	.	.	TRBV28	TRBJ1-3
TGTGCCAGCAGTCAAGCGGGGGCTTTGGAACAGTTCTTC	CASSQAGALEQFF	TRBD2	.	TRBV6-5	TRBJ2-1
TGTGCCTGGACCATACTGGGGACAGGGCTGACACCCCTCCACTTT	CAWTILGTGLTPLHF	TRBD1	.	TRBV30	TRBJ1-6
TGTGCCAGCAGCTTCCCCGGACTCCAAGAGACCCAGTACTTC	CASSFPGLQETQYF	.	.	TRBV5-4	TRBJ2-5
TGCGCCAGCAGCCAAGTTGGGTACAATCAGCCCCAGCATTTT	CASSQVGYNQPQHF	.	.	TRBV4-3	TRBJ1-5
TGTGCCAGCAGCGGACAGCCGTCTGGGGCCAACGTCCTGACTTTC	CASSGQPSGANVLTF	.	.	TRBV7-2	TRBJ2-6
TGTGCCAGCAGCTTACAGCTGAACACCGGGGAGCTGTTTTTT	CASSLQLNTGELFF	.	.	TRBV7-2	TRBJ2-2
TGTGCCAGCCCCCCCCCGGGACTAGCTTACACAGATACGCAGTATTTT	CASPPPGLAYTDTQYF	TRBD2	.	TRBV28	TRBJ2-3
TGTGCCAGCAGCTTGACAGATCATCACTACAATGAGCAGTTCTTC	CASSLTDHHYNEQFF	.	.	TRBV7-2	TRBJ2-1
TGCAGCGCCAGGCCAGGGGCGGGATCCGTTCCCACAGATACGCAGTATTTT	CSARPGAGSVPTDTQYF	.	.	TRBV29-1	TRBJ2-3
TGTGCCAGCAGCTTGGGTCCAGTTGGGACAGATACGCAGTATTTT	CASSLGPVGTDTQYF	.	.	TRBV5-4	TRBJ2-3
TGTGCCAGCAGCCGTCAGGAGATGAACACTGAAGCTTTCTTT	CASSRQEMNTEAFF	.	.	TRBV7-9	TRBJ1-1
TGTGCCACCAGCAGAACCCGACAGGGGGCGGGTGAAAAACTGTTTTTT	CATSRTRQGAGEKLFF	TRBD1	.	TRBV15	TRBJ1-4
TGTGCCAGCAGTTCAATGGTCACCTACAATGAGCAGTTCTTC	CASSSMVTYNEQFF	.	few	TRBV6-5	TRBJ2-1
TGTGCCAGCTCCGAATGGGTTTCCGGGGAGCTGTTTTTT	CASSEWVSGELFF	.	.	TRBV2	TRBJ2-2
TGTGCCAGCAGTCGAGGATTCCCCGGACAGGGGGCGATCTCTGGGGCCAACGTCCTGACTTTC	CASSRGFPGQGAISGANVLTF	TRBD1	.	TRBV27	TRBJ2-6
TGCGCCAGCAGCCAAGAGTCTATCTTTATGCCAGATACGCAGTATTTT	CASSQESIFMPDTQYF	.	.	TRBV4-1	TRBJ2-3
TGTGCCAGCAGCCTGCGGTTCCCGAACACCGGGGAGCTGTTTTTT	CASSLRFPNTGELFF	.	.	TRBV7-2	TRBJ2-2